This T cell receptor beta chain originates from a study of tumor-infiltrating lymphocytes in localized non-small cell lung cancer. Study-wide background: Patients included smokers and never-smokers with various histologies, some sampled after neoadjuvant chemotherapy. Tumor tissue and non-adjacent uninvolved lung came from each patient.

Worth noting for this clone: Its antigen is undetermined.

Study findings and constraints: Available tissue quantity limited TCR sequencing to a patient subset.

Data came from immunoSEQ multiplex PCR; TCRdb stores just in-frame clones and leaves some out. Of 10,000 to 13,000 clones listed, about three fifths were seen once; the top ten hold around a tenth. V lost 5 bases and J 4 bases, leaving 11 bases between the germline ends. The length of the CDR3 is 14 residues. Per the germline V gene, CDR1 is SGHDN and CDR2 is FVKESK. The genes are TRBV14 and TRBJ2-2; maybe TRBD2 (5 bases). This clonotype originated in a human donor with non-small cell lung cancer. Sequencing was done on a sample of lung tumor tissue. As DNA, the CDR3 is TGTGCCAGCAGCGGACTGGGTCGCACCGGGGAGCTGTTTTTT. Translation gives CASSGLGRTGELFF.